Detailed here is one T cell receptor beta chain. The record originates from a study of blood T cell repertoires in COVID-19. Germline assignment: CDR1 LNHDA and CDR2 SQIVND (reference sequence). CDR3 length equals 15 residues. Trimming took 1 base from V and 1 from J, leaving 5 bases between them. This table comes from immunoSEQ multiplex PCR, and its TCRdb copy is limited to in-frame clones, with some not included. The sample lists roughly 150,000 clones, approximately 90% occurring once. This clonotype was obtained from a man aged 18 to 29 with COVID-19, enrolled during active disease. Sample: peripheral blood. The chain recombines TRBV19 with TRBJ2-6; possible D gene TRBD1, 5 bases. The CDR3 loop is CASSIGQSGANVLTF. The CDR3 DNA reads TGTGCCAGTAGTATAGGACAGTCTGGGGCCAACGTCCTGACTTTC.